Listed below are T cell receptor beta chains from one sample, sequenced in a study of T cell changes during pregnancy in multiple sclerosis. The data were produced by immunoSEQ multiplex PCR, yet TCRdb's version contains in-frame clones alone and is incomplete. Here the sample spans 88,000 or so clones, just over 90% being singletons. The material was peripheral blood, obtained before pregnancy. The receptors were sampled from a female donor with multiple sclerosis, enrolled in a pregnancy study. The CDR3 runs from the conserved cysteine through the conserved F or W. Each record gives: CDR3 protein, CDR3 DNA, D gene, clone size, V gene, J gene. The D gene is left open where the match is weak. Only some rows state a clone size, as once, few, many or a class for expanded clones.

CDR3: CASSLAPPQDTEAFF
DNA: TGTGCCAGCAGCTTAGCGCCGCCTCAGGACACTGAAGCTTTCTTT
D: .
size: .
V: TRBV7-9
J: TRBJ1-1

CDR3: CASSSQTGGFDNGYTF
DNA: TGTGCCAGTAGTTCACAGACAGGGGGCTTCGACAATGGCTACACCTTC
D: TRBD1
size: .
V: TRBV19
J: TRBJ1-2

CDR3: CSVAQGRGEAFF
DNA: TGCAGCGTCGCCCAGGGCAGGGGAGAAGCTTTCTTT
D: .
size: .
V: TRBV29-1
J: TRBJ1-1

CDR3: CASGRVGRINTEAFF
DNA: TGTGCCAGCGGTCGCGTGGGGAGAATTAACACTGAAGCTTTCTTT
D: .
size: .
V: TRBV6-5
J: TRBJ1-1

CDR3: CASSAPRDTHEQFF
DNA: TGTGCCAGCAGCGCACCCCGGGACACCCATGAGCAGTTCTTC
D: .
size: .
V: TRBV7-9
J: TRBJ2-1

CDR3: CASMALNEKLFF
DNA: TGTGCCAGTATGGCCCTGAATGAAAAACTGTTTTTT
D: .
size: .
V: TRBV19
J: TRBJ1-4

CDR3: CASSPTSGRANEQFF
DNA: TGCGCCAGCAGCCCGACTAGCGGGAGGGCCAATGAGCAGTTCTTC
D: TRBD2
size: .
V: TRBV5-1
J: TRBJ2-1

CDR3: CASSEVRGNEKLFF
DNA: TGTGCCAGCAGCGAGGTCAGGGGGAATGAAAAACTGTTTTTT
D: TRBD1
size: .
V: TRBV7-9
J: TRBJ1-4

CDR3: CATSIHNRDGYTF
DNA: TGTGCCACCAGCATACACAACAGGGACGGCTACACCTTC
D: .
size: .
V: TRBV15
J: TRBJ1-2

CDR3: CASSPSTSADTQYF
DNA: TGTGCCAGCAGTCCCTCCACTAGCGCAGATACGCAGTATTTT
D: TRBD2
size: .
V: TRBV2
J: TRBJ2-3

CDR3: CASRDSLNTEAFF
DNA: TGTGCCAGCAGGGACAGTCTGAACACTGAAGCTTTCTTT
D: .
size: .
V: TRBV28
J: TRBJ1-1

CDR3: CASSEGTAGNTIYF
DNA: TGTGCCAGCAGTGAAGGGACAGCTGGAAACACCATATATTTT
D: .
size: .
V: TRBV6-1
J: TRBJ1-3

CDR3: CASSFGRADTQYF
DNA: TGTGCTAGCAGCTTTGGCAGGGCAGATACGCAGTATTTT
D: .
size: once
V: TRBV7-7
J: TRBJ2-3

CDR3: CSVEGGQVSSYEQYF
DNA: TGCAGCGTTGAAGGGGGACAGGTCAGCTCCTACGAGCAGTACTTC
D: TRBD1
size: .
V: TRBV29-1
J: TRBJ2-7

CDR3: CASSSLTSGSYEQYF
DNA: TGTGCCAGCAGTTCCTTGACTAGCGGGAGCTACGAGCAGTACTTC
D: TRBD2
size: .
V: TRBV28
J: TRBJ2-7

CDR3: CASSVGGGQGPSYEQYF
DNA: TGTGCCAGCAGTGTGGGGGGAGGACAGGGTCCCTCCTACGAGCAGTACTTC
D: TRBD1
size: .
V: TRBV2
J: TRBJ2-7

CDR3: CAWSVRTNNEQFF
DNA: TGTGCCTGGAGTGTACGTACTAACAATGAGCAGTTCTTC
D: .
size: .
V: TRBV30
J: TRBJ2-1

CDR3: CASSMASAANYEQYF
DNA: TGTGCCAGTAGTATGGCCTCAGCAGCGAATTACGAGCAGTACTTC
D: .
size: .
V: TRBV19
J: TRBJ2-7